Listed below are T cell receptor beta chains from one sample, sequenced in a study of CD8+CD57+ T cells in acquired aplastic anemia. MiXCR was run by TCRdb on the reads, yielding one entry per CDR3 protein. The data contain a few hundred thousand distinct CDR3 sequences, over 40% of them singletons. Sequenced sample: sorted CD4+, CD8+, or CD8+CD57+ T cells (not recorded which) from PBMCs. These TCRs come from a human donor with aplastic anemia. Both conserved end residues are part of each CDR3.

CASSLGRGSNEQYF	TRBJ2-7	TRBV11-3
CSVAGYPGPSNTGELFF	TRBJ2-2	TRBV29-1
CASRGQESYGYTF	TRBJ1-2	TRBV2
CATSDPLAGGGNTQYF	TRBJ2-3	TRBV24-1
CASSSIEGGPRGEQFF	TRBJ2-1	TRBV12-3/TRBV12-4
CASSAQEYEQFF	TRBJ2-1	TRBV9
CSVGQGAREQFF	TRBJ2-1	TRBV29-1
CASSADRGQGEAFF	TRBJ1-1	TRBV7-9
CASRAPHTQYF	TRBJ2-3	TRBV19
CASSLGQGGGYTF	TRBJ1-2	TRBV7-2
CSVEGGRRETQYF	TRBJ2-5	TRBV29-1
CVSSPPISNTEAFF	TRBJ1-1	TRBV6-2/TRBV6-3
CASSYGGGRNGYTF	TRBJ1-2	TRBV6-5
CSALWGAGGYTF	TRBJ1-2	TRBV29-1
CATSDRAVTGATEAFF	TRBJ1-1	TRBV2
CSAKWGAKNIQYF	TRBJ2-4	TRBV20-1
CASRWTQDF	TRBJ2-5	TRBV2
CSVSGTGNEKLFF	TRBJ1-4	TRBV29-1
CATSTDEGGLDTQYF	TRBJ2-3	TRBV15
CASSPPGDSTYEQYF	TRBJ2-7	TRBV12-3/TRBV12-4
CASKEGPDNEQFF	TRBJ2-1	TRBV6-5
CASTMRGGETQYF	TRBJ2-5	TRBV6-6
CSLVGQGGNSPLHF	TRBJ1-6	TRBV29-1
CASSQELYNEQFF	TRBJ2-1	TRBV14
CGSSSTGGGGKLFF	TRBJ1-4	TRBV7-8